This entry is about one T cell receptor beta chain. The data stem from a study of T cell changes during pregnancy in multiple sclerosis. V lost 3 bases to trimming and J lost 3 bases, with 26 bases between them. The germline CDR1 and CDR2 sequences are SEHNR and FQNEAQ (reference sequence). The CDR3 runs to 19 residues. The protocol was immunoSEQ multiplex PCR, while the TCRdb copy is restricted to in-frame clones and leaves out a portion. The sample lists under 65,000 clones, approximately 93% occurring once. The receptor comes from a female donor with multiple sclerosis, enrolled in a pregnancy study. The J gene is TRBJ1-1, the V gene TRBV7-9; D is perhaps TRBD1 (6 bases). The material sequenced was CD8+ T cells from peripheral blood mononuclear cells, taken in the third trimester of pregnancy. As DNA, the CDR3 is TGTGCCAGCAGCTTCCTTAGCCGGATCGGGGGGGCGCGGGACACTGAAGCTTTCTTT. Amino acids: CASSFLSRIGGARDTEAFF.